This T cell receptor (beta chain) was recorded in a study of blood T cell repertoires in COVID-19. Study-wide background: The study drew acute and convalescent COVID-19 samples from the United States, Italy and Spain. The analysed material was cDNA or gDNA that came from T cells, B-cell-depleted T cells, or PBMCs.

The CDR3 extends over 14 amino acids. Germline assignment: CDR1 GTSNPN and CDR2 SVGIG (reference sequence). V trimming: 1 base; J trimming: 10 bases; junction bases outside the gene matches: 4. This clone was observed a handful of times. Source study methods: Amplification of reference gene primers was used by the study to estimate nucleated cell counts. The assay was immunoSEQ multiplex PCR, and TCRdb's table has in-frame clones only and misses some. Clonal size and the V and J genes are those of that table, whereas D and trimming came from the DNA. The sample gives about 88,000 clones, about 88% of which show up once; about 2.7% is in the top ten.

The chain combines TRBV30 with TRBJ1-6; 10 nucleotides align to TRBD1. The source of this sequence is a woman older than 75 with acute or convalescent COVID-19. The sequenced sample was peripheral blood. The CDR3 spells CAWSAGTGVSPLHF. In DNA, the CDR3 is TGTGCCTGGAGTGCCGGGACAGGGGTCTCACCCCTCCACTTT.